This TCR beta chain was identified in a study of cytomegalovirus exposure and HLA in healthy donors. Whole-study context: Falling in the Caucasian-associated ancestry cluster were less than 85% of under 500 genotyped donors. General study findings and limits: In a later analysis, most CMV-associated TCR beta chains appeared HLA-restricted. In vitro testing confirmed three CMV-associated chains as specific for CMV antigens. According to the study, roughly 180 TCR beta chains were cytomegalovirus-associated.

In the case of this clone: Its antigen remains unidentified.

The germline gives CDR1 MNHEY, CDR2 SMNVEV (reference sequence). Losses at the gene ends were 5 bases for V and 6 bases for J; bases not matched to a gene: 7. The CDR3 length is 13 residues. The study ran its PCR with 60 Vbeta and 13 Jbeta primers. Assay used: immunoSEQ multiplex PCR; TCRdb lists only in-frame clones, some missing. Here the sample table reports 35,000 to 45,000 clones. Sequenced material: PBMCs. The chain uses TRBV27 and TRBJ2-7, with TRBD1 identical over 7 bases. This clonotype was sampled from a man aged 25 to 40 in good health and CMV-seronegative. The CDR3 region has the DNA TGTGCCAGCAGTCCCATGACAGGGTCCGAGCAGTACTTC. Its translation is CASSPMTGSEQYF.